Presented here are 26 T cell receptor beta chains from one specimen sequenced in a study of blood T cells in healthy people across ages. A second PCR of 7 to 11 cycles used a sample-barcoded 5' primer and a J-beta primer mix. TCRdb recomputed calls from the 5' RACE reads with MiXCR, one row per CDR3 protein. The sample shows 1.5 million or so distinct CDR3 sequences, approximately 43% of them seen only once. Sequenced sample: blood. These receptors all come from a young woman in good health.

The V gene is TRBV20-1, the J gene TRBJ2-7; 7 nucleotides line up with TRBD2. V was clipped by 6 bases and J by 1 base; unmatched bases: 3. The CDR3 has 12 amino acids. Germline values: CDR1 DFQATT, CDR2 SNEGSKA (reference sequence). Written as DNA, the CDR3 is TGCAGTGCGGGGGGAGGGTCCTACGAGCAGTACTTC. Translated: CSAGGGSYEQYF.

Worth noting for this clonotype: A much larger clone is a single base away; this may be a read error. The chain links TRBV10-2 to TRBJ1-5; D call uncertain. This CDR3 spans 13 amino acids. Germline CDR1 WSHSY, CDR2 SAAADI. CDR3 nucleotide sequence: TGCGCCAGCACTCCGGACCGCAATCAGTCCCAGCATTTT. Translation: CASTPDRNQSQHF.

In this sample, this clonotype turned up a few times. The CDR3 region has the DNA TGTGCCGTACAACCCTCGGAGGGCCCGAATGAGCAGTTCTTC. Its protein is CAVQPSEGPNEQFF. V gene TRBV10-3 combines with J gene TRBJ2-1; possibly TRBD2 for D (6 bases). With 11 bases removed from V and 7 bases from J, the gap between germline ends came to 21 bases. The germline CDR1 and CDR2 sequences are ENHRY and SYGVKD. The CDR3 length is 14 residues.

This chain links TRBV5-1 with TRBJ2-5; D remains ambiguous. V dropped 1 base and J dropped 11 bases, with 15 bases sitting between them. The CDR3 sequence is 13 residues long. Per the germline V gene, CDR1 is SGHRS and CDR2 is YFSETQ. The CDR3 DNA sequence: TGCGCCAGCAGCTTGAGCCCCAGGAATGAGCAGTACTTC. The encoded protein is CASSLSPRNEQYF.

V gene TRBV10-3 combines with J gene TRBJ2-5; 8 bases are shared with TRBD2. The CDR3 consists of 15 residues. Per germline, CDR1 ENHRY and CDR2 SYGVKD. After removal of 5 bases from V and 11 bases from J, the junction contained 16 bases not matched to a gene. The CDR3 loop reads CAISISSGAHNEQYF. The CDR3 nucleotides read TGTGCCATCAGTATAAGTAGCGGGGCCCACAATGAGCAGTACTTC.

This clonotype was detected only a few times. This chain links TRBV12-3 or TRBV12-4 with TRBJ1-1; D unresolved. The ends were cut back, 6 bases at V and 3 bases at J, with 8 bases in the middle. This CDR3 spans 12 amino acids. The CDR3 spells CASRFLDTEAFF. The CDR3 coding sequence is TGTGCCAGCAGATTTTTGGACACTGAAGCTTTCTTT.

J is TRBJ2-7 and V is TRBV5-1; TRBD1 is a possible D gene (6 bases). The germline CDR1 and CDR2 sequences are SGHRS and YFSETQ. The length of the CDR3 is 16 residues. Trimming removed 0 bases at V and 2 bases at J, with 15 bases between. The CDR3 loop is CASSLDLGQSTYEQYF. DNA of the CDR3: TGCGCCAGCAGCTTGGATCTGGGACAAAGTACCTACGAGCAGTACTTC.

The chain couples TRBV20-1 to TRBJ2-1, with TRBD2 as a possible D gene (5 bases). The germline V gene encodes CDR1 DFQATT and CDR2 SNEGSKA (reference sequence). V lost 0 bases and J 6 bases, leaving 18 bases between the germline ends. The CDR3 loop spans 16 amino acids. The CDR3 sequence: CSARDPSIKGGNEQFF. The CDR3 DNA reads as TGCAGTGCTAGAGATCCGAGCATAAAAGGAGGCAATGAGCAGTTCTTC.

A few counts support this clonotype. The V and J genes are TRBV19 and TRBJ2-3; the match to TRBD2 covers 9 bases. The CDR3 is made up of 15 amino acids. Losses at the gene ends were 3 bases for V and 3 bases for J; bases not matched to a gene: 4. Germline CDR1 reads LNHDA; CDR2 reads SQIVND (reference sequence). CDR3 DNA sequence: TGTGCCAGTAGTATTTCCAGCGGGAGGACAGATACGCAGTATTTT. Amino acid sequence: CASSISSGRTDTQYF.

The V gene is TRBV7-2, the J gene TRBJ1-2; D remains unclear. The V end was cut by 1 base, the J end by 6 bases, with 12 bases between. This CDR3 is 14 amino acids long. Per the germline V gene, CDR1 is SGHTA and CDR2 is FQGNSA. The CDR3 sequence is CASSLGLGNDGYTF. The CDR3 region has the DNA TGTGCCAGCAGCTTAGGGTTGGGGAACGATGGCTACACCTTC.

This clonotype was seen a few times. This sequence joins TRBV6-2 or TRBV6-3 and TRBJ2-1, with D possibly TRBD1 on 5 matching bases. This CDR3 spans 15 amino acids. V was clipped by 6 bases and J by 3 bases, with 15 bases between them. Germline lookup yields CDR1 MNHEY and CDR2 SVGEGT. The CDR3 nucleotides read TGTGCCAGCAGCCCCAGGGTAGCCTACTACAATGAGCAGTTCTTC. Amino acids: CASSPRVAYYNEQFF.

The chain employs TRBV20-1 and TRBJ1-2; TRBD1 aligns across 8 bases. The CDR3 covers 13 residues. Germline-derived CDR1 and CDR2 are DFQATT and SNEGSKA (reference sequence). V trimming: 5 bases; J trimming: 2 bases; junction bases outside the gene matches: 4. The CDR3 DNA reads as TGCAGTGCTGCCAGGGGGCTAAACTATGGCTACACCTTC. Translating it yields CSAARGLNYGYTF.

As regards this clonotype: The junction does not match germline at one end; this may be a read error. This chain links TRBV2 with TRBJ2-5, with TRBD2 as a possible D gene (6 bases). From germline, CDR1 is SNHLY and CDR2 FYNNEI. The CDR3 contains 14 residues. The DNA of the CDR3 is TGTGCCAGCAGTGAAGCAACGGGGGTAGAGGCCCAGTACTTC. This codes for CASSEATGVEAQYF.

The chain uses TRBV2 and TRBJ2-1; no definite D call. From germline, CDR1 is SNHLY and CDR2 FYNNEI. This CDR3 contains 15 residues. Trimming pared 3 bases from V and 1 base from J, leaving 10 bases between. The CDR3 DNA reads TGTGCCAGCAGTGACCCCGGACGGTCCTACAATGAGCAGTTCTTC. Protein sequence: CASSDPGRSYNEQFF.

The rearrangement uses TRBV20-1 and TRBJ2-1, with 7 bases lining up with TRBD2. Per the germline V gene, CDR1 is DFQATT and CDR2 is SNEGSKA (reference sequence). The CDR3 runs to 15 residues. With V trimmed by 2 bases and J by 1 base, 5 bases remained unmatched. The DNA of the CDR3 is TGCAGTGCTAGACCGAGCGGGAATTCCTACAATGAGCAGTTCTTC. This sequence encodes CSARPSGNSYNEQFF.

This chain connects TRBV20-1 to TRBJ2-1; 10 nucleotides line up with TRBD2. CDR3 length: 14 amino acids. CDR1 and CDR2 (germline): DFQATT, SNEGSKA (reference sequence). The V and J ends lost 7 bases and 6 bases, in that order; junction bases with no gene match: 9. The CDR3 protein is CSVNSGGLRNEQFF. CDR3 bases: TGCAGTGTGAATAGCGGGGGGCTGCGCAATGAGCAGTTCTTC.

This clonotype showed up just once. CDR3 nucleotides: TGCGCCAGCAGCTATGCGGCGGGCACAGATACGCAGTATTTT. Protein product: CASSYAAGTDTQYF. V and J are TRBV5-1 and TRBJ2-3; D remains ambiguous. From germline, CDR1 is SGHRS and CDR2 YFSETQ. The V end lost 3 bases, the J end lost 1 base, and 9 bases lay between the germline ends. There are 14 residues in the CDR3. Looking up the rest from reference TRBV5-1 and TRBJ2-3 gives the full variable domain: KAGVTQTPRYLIKTRGQQVTLSCSPISGHRSVSWYQQTPGQGLQFLFEYFSETQRNKGNFPGRFSGRQFSNSRSEMNVSTLELGDSALYLCASSYAAGTDTQYFGPGTRLTVL.

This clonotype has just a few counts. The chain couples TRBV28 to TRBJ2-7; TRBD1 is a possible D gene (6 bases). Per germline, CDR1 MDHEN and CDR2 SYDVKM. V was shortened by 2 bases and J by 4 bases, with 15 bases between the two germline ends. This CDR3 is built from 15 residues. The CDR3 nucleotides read TGTGCCAGCAGTTTAGACTCCACGGGACATTACGAGCAGTACTTC. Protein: CASSLDSTGHYEQYF.

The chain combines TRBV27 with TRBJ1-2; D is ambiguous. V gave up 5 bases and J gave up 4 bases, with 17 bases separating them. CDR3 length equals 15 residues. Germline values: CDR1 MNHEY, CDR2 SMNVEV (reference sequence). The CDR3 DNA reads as TGTGCCAGCAGTCGCAGTGTCAGCCCCTCCTATGGCTACACCTTC. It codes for CASSRSVSPSYGYTF.

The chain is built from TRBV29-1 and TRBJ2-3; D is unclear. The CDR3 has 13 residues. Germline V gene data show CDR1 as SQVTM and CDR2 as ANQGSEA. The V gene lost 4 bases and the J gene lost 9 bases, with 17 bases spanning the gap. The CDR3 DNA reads TGCAGCGTTGGCCTAGAGGTACTCGTAACGCAGTATTTT. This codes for CSVGLEVLVTQYF.

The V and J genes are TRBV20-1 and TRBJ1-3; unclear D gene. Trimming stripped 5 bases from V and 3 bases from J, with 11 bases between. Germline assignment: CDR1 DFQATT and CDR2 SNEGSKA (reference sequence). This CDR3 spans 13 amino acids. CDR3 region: CSALKGSGNTIYF. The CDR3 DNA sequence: TGCAGTGCTCTAAAAGGAAGTGGAAACACCATATATTTT.

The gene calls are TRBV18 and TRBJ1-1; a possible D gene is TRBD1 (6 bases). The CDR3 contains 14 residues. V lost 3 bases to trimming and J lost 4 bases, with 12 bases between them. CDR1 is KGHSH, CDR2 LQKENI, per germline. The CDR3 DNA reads TGTGCCAGCTCACCGGCAGGGGTGGCCACTGAAGCTTTCTTT. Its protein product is CASSPAGVATEAFF.

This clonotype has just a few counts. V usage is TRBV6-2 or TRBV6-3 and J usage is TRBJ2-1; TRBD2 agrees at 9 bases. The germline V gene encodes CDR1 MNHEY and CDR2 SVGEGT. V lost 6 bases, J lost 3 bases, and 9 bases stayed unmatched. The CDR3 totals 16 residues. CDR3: CASRRTRLAVYNEQFF. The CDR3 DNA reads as TGTGCCAGCAGACGGACCAGACTAGCGGTCTACAATGAGCAGTTCTTC.

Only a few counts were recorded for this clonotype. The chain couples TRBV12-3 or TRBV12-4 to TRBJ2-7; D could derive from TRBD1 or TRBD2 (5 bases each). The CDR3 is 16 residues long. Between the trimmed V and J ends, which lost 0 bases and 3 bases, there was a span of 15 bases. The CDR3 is CASSLAGVGTGYEQYF. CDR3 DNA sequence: TGTGCCAGCAGTTTAGCGGGAGTGGGGACCGGCTACGAGCAGTACTTC.

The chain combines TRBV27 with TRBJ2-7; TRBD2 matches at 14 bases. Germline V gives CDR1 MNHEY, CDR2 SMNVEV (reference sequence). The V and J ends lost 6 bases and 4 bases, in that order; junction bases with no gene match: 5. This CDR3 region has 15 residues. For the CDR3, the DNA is TGTGCCAGCAGGGGGACTAGCGGGAGTAGGTACGAGCAGTACTTC. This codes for CASRGTSGSRYEQYF.

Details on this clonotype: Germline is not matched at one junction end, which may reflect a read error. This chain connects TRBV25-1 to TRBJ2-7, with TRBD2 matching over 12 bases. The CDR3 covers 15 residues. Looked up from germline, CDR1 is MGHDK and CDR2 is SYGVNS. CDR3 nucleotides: TGTGCCCGCAGTGAATGGACTAGCGGGACCTACGAGCAGTACTTC. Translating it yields CARSEWTSGTYEQYF.